This TCR beta chain emerged from a study of OX40 agonist ivuxolimab in advanced cancers. In the study overall: Ivuxolimab was an agonistic, fully human IgG2 monoclonal antibody directed against OX40 (CD134), a costimulatory receptor. Intravenous ivuxolimab was administered to patients every 2 weeks at six dose levels: 0.01, 0.1, 0.3, 1.5, 3 and 10 mg/kg. Of the 52 patients in dose escalation, 19 had hepatocellular carcinoma, approximately 15 had melanoma, 9 had renal cell carcinoma and 9 had head and neck cancer. A male proportion of roughly 85% and a mean age of roughly 58 years, ranging from about 20 to 80, were recorded for the dose-escalation cohort. Prior anti-PD-1, anti-PD-L1 or anti-CTLA-4 therapy was permitted, and checkpoint inhibitors had been received by about 37% of dose-escalation patients. Partial responses occurred in three dose-escalation patients: two with cutaneous melanoma and one with hepatocellular carcinoma. The point of sequencing TCRbeta in the periphery was to test whether ivuxolimab changed TCR sequence diversity and drove clonal T-cell expansion. The paper reports the monotherapy dose-escalation portion (N of about 47 patients) of the phase I ivuxolimab trial. The paper as a whole reports these results and caveats: Which antigens the clonally expanded peripheral T cells were specific for was not determined. In the 0.1-3.0 mg/kg groups, partial responders were among the patients with the lowest normalized peripheral clonal expansion, particularly in CD8+ T cells. At doses of 0.1 to 3.0 mg/kg, clonal expansion of both CD4+ and CD8+ T cells in blood was seen between baseline and week 6. After ivuxolimab, more expanded clones were found on average in CD8+ T cells than in CD4+ T cells. Low levels of normalized T-cell clonal expansion were also seen in some patients who did not respond.

Genomic DNA was extracted from sorted cells for sequencing of the TCRbeta CDR3 region. The immunoSEQ Assay was used for sequencing of TCRbeta CDR3 regions. The immuneACCESS repertoire file appears here via TCRdb, limited to in-frame rearrangements. These files lack a portion of the clones; in checked studies, under half of the deficit traces to unresolved V genes, and the cause of the others is not known. Present in this sample are tens of thousands of clones, more than 75% of which were seen just once. The ten most abundant clones make up around 1.7% of the sample. On this clone itself: Its antigen has not been determined. No clone much larger than this one lies a single base away; base qualities are absent.

The CDR3 covers 12 residues, taking in both the cysteine and the phenylalanine. Just the 36-base CDR3 DNA is kept, in frame starting at base 1. Via the germline V gene, CDR1 is MDHEN and CDR2 SYDVKM. V and J lose 5 bases and 11 bases, and a span of 15 bases separates them. Patients with autoimmune disease history or receiving systemic immunosuppression were excluded from the trial. Peripheral blood for TCR sequencing was collected from all dose cohorts at baseline, on cycle 4 day 1, and on cycle 7 day 1. The samples were drawn from a first-in-human, open-label, multicenter phase I dose-escalation trial of ivuxolimab. The trial enrolled adults with locally advanced or metastatic head and neck squamous cell, hepatocellular, melanoma or renal cell carcinoma. CD4+ and CD8+ T cells were sorted separately from peripheral blood before TCR sequencing.

This TCR came from an adult with an advanced solid tumor such as melanoma, head and neck, liver or kidney cancer. The chain is encoded by TRBV28 joined to TRBJ1-1; a tentative D match to TRBD1 spans 6 bases. This sample comprised CD4+ or CD8+ T cells sorted from blood, obtained in a trial of the OX40 agonist ivuxolimab. CDR3 reads: CASSLNRVLAFF. The DNA sequence is as follows: TGTGCCAGCAGTCTAAACAGGGTACTGGCTTTCTTT.